Listed here are 18 T cell receptor beta chains from one sample, sequenced in a study of cytomegalovirus exposure and HLA in healthy donors. A multiplex PCR was run with 60 Vbeta primers and 13 Jbeta primers. Libraries were prepared by immunoSEQ multiplex PCR; TCRdb keeps only in-frame clonotypes and omits some of them. The sample records about 180,000 clones, 65% to 85% being singletons. The sample taken for sequencing was PBMCs. These receptors all come from a man in his sixties in good health and CMV-seronegative.

As to this clone: At one end the junction does not follow the germline gene, possibly because of a read error. This chain links TRBV7-9 with TRBJ2-7; 14 bases match TRBD2. From germline, CDR1 is SEHNR and CDR2 FQNEAQ (reference sequence). The CDR3 is made up of 16 amino acids. The CDR3 bases are TGTTCCAGCAGCCCGCGACTAGCGGGGGGGCCGTACGAGCAGTACTTC. This codes for CSSSPRLAGGPYEQYF. Looking up the rest from reference TRBV7-9 and TRBJ2-7 gives the full variable domain: DTGVSQNPRHKITKRGQNVTFRCDPISEHNRLYWYRQTLGQGPEFLTYFQNEAQLEKSRLLSDRFSAERPKGSFSTLEIQRTEQGDSAMYLCSSSPRLAGGPYEQYFGPGTRLTVT.

Only a few counts were recorded for this clone. The genes are TRBV5-4 and TRBJ2-2; D is perhaps TRBD2 (6 bases). This CDR3 has 15 amino acids. V shed 4 bases and J shed 2 bases, with 12 bases lying between them. Germline CDR1 reads SGHNT; CDR2 reads YYREEE (reference sequence). CDR3 DNA: TGTGCCAGCAGCCTCAGGACTACTAACACCGGGGAGCTGTTTTTT. Protein product: CASSLRTTNTGELFF.

The chain links TRBV7-3 to TRBJ2-6; D may be TRBD1 (6 bases). V was shortened by 5 bases and J by 3 bases, with 11 bases between the two germline ends. The CDR3 is 15 amino acids. CDR1 is SGHTA, CDR2 FQGTGA, per germline. For the CDR3, the DNA is TGTGCCAGCAGCCCACAGGGCGGTGGGGCCAACGTCCTGACTTTC. Its translation: CASSPQGGGANVLTF.

The CDR3 DNA reads as TGTGCCAGCAGCTTTCTCGGCACTACCCAAGAGACCCAGTACTTC. Its translation is CASSFLGTTQETQYF. This chain links TRBV7-9 with TRBJ2-5, with unresolved D. Per the germline V gene, CDR1 is SEHNR and CDR2 is FQNEAQ (reference sequence). The CDR3 runs 15 residues. The V end was cut by 3 bases, the J end by 1 base, with 12 bases between.

This sequence joins TRBV5-1 and TRBJ1-1; D gene uncertain. This CDR3 has 13 amino acids. V was trimmed by 5 bases and J by 1 base, leaving 9 bases between them. Germline V CDR1 and CDR2: SGHRS, YFSETQ. CDR3: CASRTPGNTEAFF. The DNA for the CDR3 is TGCGCCAGCAGAACTCCAGGGAACACTGAAGCTTTCTTT.

This chain links TRBV10-3 with TRBJ2-1, with 7 bases matching TRBD1. The trim removed 2 bases at V and 7 bases at J, leaving 20 bases unmatched. Germline CDR1 reads ENHRY; CDR2 reads SYGVKD. This CDR3 is built from 19 residues. CDR3 loop: CAISEPATGVGASWNEQFF. The CDR3 bases are TGTGCCATCAGTGAGCCCGCCACAGGGGTGGGGGCTAGCTGGAATGAGCAGTTCTTC.

This chain uses TRBV5-1 with TRBJ2-7, with 8 bases identical to TRBD1. The CDR3 is made up of 17 amino acids. Unmatched junction bases numbered 10, after V lost 0 bases and J lost 2 bases. CDR1 and CDR2 from the germline V gene are SGHRS and YFSETQ. Here the CDR3 reads CASSLGVRTGIPYEQYF. The DNA for the CDR3 is TGCGCCAGCAGCTTGGGGGTCCGGACAGGGATCCCCTACGAGCAGTACTTC.

This sequence joins TRBV19 and TRBJ2-3, with 7 bases aligning to TRBD1. The CDR3 is 14 residues long. Germline CDR1 is LNHDA and CDR2 is SQIVND (reference sequence). With V trimmed by 6 bases and J by 0 bases, 3 bases remained unmatched. In nucleotides, the CDR3 is TGTGCCAGTAGGAAGACAGGGAGCACAGATACGCAGTATTTT. Residues: CASRKTGSTDTQYF.

The DNA of the CDR3 is TGTGCCAGTAGTACAAGACTAGCGCACACCGGGGAGCTGTTTTTT. Translation gives CASSTRLAHTGELFF. The chain employs TRBV19 and TRBJ2-2; 8 nucleotides align to TRBD2. The length of the CDR3 is 15 residues. With 4 bases clipped from V and 3 bases from J, the junction kept 4 bases outside the gene matches. CDR1 is LNHDA and CDR2 is SQIVND in the germline V gene (reference sequence).

The V call is TRBV7-9, the J call TRBJ2-2; perhaps TRBD2 as D (6 bases). The V end lost 2 bases, the J end lost 6 bases, and 16 bases lay between the germline ends. Germline loops: CDR1 SEHNR, CDR2 FQNEAQ (reference sequence). This CDR3 region has 16 residues. The CDR3 spells CASSLRDAGISGELFF. The CDR3 region has the DNA TGTGCCAGCAGCTTACGGGACGCGGGGATCTCCGGGGAGCTGTTTTTT.

The chain combines TRBV5-1 with TRBJ2-7, with 14 bases lining up with TRBD2. V shed 4 bases and J 5 bases; nucleotides not matched to a gene: 14. Germline V gene sequence: CDR1 SGHRS, CDR2 YFSETQ. The CDR3 is made up of 18 amino acids. The CDR3 region has the DNA TGCGCCAGCAGCAGGTTCAGACAGGGGACTAGCGGGAGCAACGAGCAGTACTTC. As protein: CASSRFRQGTSGSNEQYF. The whole variable domain, remainder taken from reference TRBV5-1 and TRBJ2-7, is KAGVTQTPRYLIKTRGQQVTLSCSPISGHRSVSWYQQTPGQGLQFLFEYFSETQRNKGNFPGRFSGRQFSNSRSEMNVSTLELGDSALYLCASSRFRQGTSGSNEQYFGPGTRLTVT.

The chain is built from TRBV19 and TRBJ2-2; the match to TRBD2 covers 8 bases. The CDR3 is made up of 14 amino acids. J was trimmed by 2 bases and V by 5 bases; bases with no gene match: 1. Germline V CDR1 and CDR2: LNHDA, SQIVND (reference sequence). For the CDR3, the DNA is TGTGCCAGTAGTGTAGCGGGAAACACCGGGGAGCTGTTTTTT. Translated: CASSVAGNTGELFF.

The chain carries TRBV19 and TRBJ2-5; tentative D call: TRBD2 (6 bases). The germline CDR1 and CDR2 sequences are LNHDA and SQIVND (reference sequence). The CDR3 runs 15 residues. V lost 4 bases, J lost 4 bases, and 16 bases lay in between. The CDR3 DNA reads TGTGCCAGTAGTAGGTTCGGCGGGGAATTAGAGACCCAGTACTTC. This encodes CASSRFGGELETQYF.

The chain employs TRBV6-1 and TRBJ2-6; 8 bases align to TRBD1. Trimming cost V 4 bases and J 0 bases; bases outside gene matches: 8. The length of the CDR3 is 18 residues. Germline V gene lookup returns CDR1 MNHNS and CDR2 SASEGT. The CDR3 DNA sequence: TGTGCCAGCAGTGGAAAGACAGGGGCAATCTCTGGGGCCAACGTCCTGACTTTC. Translation gives CASSGKTGAISGANVLTF.

This clone appeared a few times. The rearrangement links TRBV7-9 to TRBJ2-4, with 10 bases identical to TRBD2. CDR1 and CDR2 from the germline V gene are SEHNR and FQNEAQ (reference sequence). J gave up 2 bases and V 0 bases, and 4 bases lay outside the gene matches. The CDR3 has 17 amino acids. CDR3 sequence reads: CASSLALAGVSKNIQYF. The CDR3 DNA follows: TGTGCCAGCAGCTTAGCGCTAGCGGGAGTGTCCAAAAACATTCAGTACTTC.

The V call is TRBV5-6, the J call TRBJ1-5; 8 positions agree with TRBD1. From germline, CDR1 is SGHDT and CDR2 YYEEEE. The CDR3 has 15 residues. The V and J ends lost 1 base and 5 bases, in that order; junction bases with no gene match: 5. The CDR3 sequence: CASSLRTGFDQPQHF. CDR3 DNA: TGTGCCAGCAGCTTGAGGACAGGGTTCGATCAGCCCCAGCATTTT. Supplemented by reference TRBV5-6 and TRBJ1-5, the full variable domain reads DAGVTQSPTHLIKTRGQQVTLRCSPKSGHDTVSWYQQALGQGPQFIFQYYEEEERQRGNFPDRFSGHQFPNYSSELNVNALLLGDSALYLCASSLRTGFDQPQHFGDGTRLSIL.

The V gene is TRBV29-1, the J gene TRBJ1-2, with D perhaps matching TRBD1 (6 bases). V was pared by 6 bases and J by 0 bases, with 26 bases between. The germline V gene has CDR1 SQVTM and CDR2 ANQGSEA. The CDR3 extends over 18 amino acids. CDR3 nucleotide sequence: TGCAGCGTGGATACCCGGACAGACCCAAGGATAACTAACTATGGCTACACCTTC. Its translation is CSVDTRTDPRITNYGYTF.

Comment on this clone: Germline is not matched at one junction end, which may reflect a read error. The V call is TRBV7-9, the J call TRBJ1-5, with D maybe TRBD1 (5 bases). This CDR3 spans 18 amino acids. Germline V gives CDR1 SEHNR, CDR2 FQNEAQ (reference sequence). CDR3 loop: CASSLAQGLLGSNQPQNF. CDR3 coding DNA: TGTGCCAGCAGCTTAGCGCAGGGACTGCTGGGAAGCAATCAGCCCCAGAATTTT.